The rows below give T cell receptor beta chains drawn from one sample of a study of T cell responses to AZD1222 COVID-19 vaccine. The repertoire was sequenced with immunoSEQ multiplex PCR; TCRdb's copy has only in-frame clones and lacks some. This table has approximately 17,000 clones, 60% to 85% appearing once. The sequencing here drew on peripheral blood, taken 28 days after the second AZD1222 dose. These receptors all stem from an adult who received the AZD1222 COVID-19 vaccine. The CDR3 runs from the conserved cysteine through the conserved F or W. Each record gives: J gene, clone size, D gene, V gene, CDR3 DNA, CDR3 protein. D genes are given only for firm matches. The size field is filled for only some rows; it gives once, few, many or a size class.

J gene: TRBJ2-2; clone size: few; D gene: -; V gene: TRBV30; CDR3 DNA: TGTGCCTGGAACCATGAAGCTTTTGGGGAGCTGTTTTTT; CDR3 protein: CAWNHEAFGELFF
J gene: TRBJ1-1; clone size: -; D gene: -; V gene: TRBV2; CDR3 DNA: TGTGCCAGCAGTGAAGTGACTGAAGCTTTCTTT; CDR3 protein: CASSEVTEAFF
J gene: TRBJ2-1; clone size: -; D gene: TRBD1; V gene: TRBV7-3; CDR3 DNA: TGTGCCAGCAGCCCGACAGGGAAGAATGAGCAGTTCTTC; CDR3 protein: CASSPTGKNEQFF
J gene: TRBJ1-6; clone size: -; D gene: -; V gene: TRBV27; CDR3 DNA: TGTGCCAGCAGTTTATCTGGGGGAGCCCTCGGGAATTCACCCCTCCACTTT; CDR3 protein: CASSLSGGALGNSPLHF
J gene: TRBJ2-5; clone size: -; D gene: -; V gene: TRBV7-8; CDR3 DNA: TGTGCCAGCACACCGCCCGGGGCTCAAGAGACCCAGTACTTC; CDR3 protein: CASTPPGAQETQYF
J gene: TRBJ1-2; clone size: -; D gene: TRBD1; V gene: TRBV29-1; CDR3 DNA: TGCAGCGTTGAAACAGGGGGATATGGCTACACCTTC; CDR3 protein: CSVETGGYGYTF
J gene: TRBJ2-3; clone size: -; D gene: TRBD1; V gene: TRBV7-8; CDR3 DNA: TGTGCCAGCAGCCCGGGACAGGGTTCCGGTACGCAGTATTTT; CDR3 protein: CASSPGQGSGTQYF
J gene: TRBJ1-6; clone size: few; D gene: TRBD1; V gene: TRBV2; CDR3 DNA: TGTGCCAGCAGCCCCCGGGACAGGGGGATTTATAATTCACCCCTCCACTTT; CDR3 protein: CASSPRDRGIYNSPLHF
J gene: TRBJ2-3; clone size: -; D gene: -; V gene: TRBV5-6; CDR3 DNA: TGTGCCAGCAGCTTAGCCGACTACCCTAGCACAGATACGCAGTATTTT; CDR3 protein: CASSLADYPSTDTQYF
J gene: TRBJ2-3; clone size: -; D gene: -; V gene: TRBV7-9; CDR3 DNA: TGTGCCAGCAGCTTAATGCGGGCGGGGGATACGCAGTATTTT; CDR3 protein: CASSLMRAGDTQYF
J gene: TRBJ2-3; clone size: -; D gene: -; V gene: TRBV15; CDR3 DNA: TGTGCCACCAGCAGAACTTGGACAGATACGCAGTATTTT; CDR3 protein: CATSRTWTDTQYF
J gene: TRBJ2-2; clone size: -; D gene: TRBD2; V gene: TRBV19; CDR3 DNA: TGTGCCAGTAGTGGGGCCGGGACTAGACTAGGGGAGCTGTTTTTT; CDR3 protein: CASSGAGTRLGELFF
J gene: TRBJ2-5; clone size: -; D gene: -; V gene: TRBV3-1/TRBV3-2; CDR3 DNA: TGTGCCAGCAGCCATCGGGAAGAAGAGACCCAGTACTTC; CDR3 protein: CASSHREEETQYF
J gene: TRBJ2-7; clone size: once; D gene: -; V gene: TRBV13; CDR3 DNA: TGTGCCAGCAGCACTCTTTGGGGGGAGCAGTACTTC; CDR3 protein: CASSTLWGEQYF
J gene: TRBJ2-2; clone size: -; D gene: -; V gene: TRBV29-1; CDR3 DNA: TGCAGCGTTGAAGGGCAGAAAAACGGGGAGCTGTTTTTT; CDR3 protein: CSVEGQKNGELFF
J gene: TRBJ1-1; clone size: -; D gene: -; V gene: TRBV30; CDR3 DNA: TGTGCCTGGAGTGTGGGAGGGACTGAAGCTTTCTTT; CDR3 protein: CAWSVGGTEAFF
J gene: TRBJ2-1; clone size: -; D gene: -; V gene: TRBV2; CDR3 DNA: TGTGCCAGCAGTGCTGGGCGGACCAACAATGAGCAGTTCTTC; CDR3 protein: CASSAGRTNNEQFF
J gene: TRBJ2-3; clone size: -; D gene: TRBD2; V gene: TRBV11-2; CDR3 DNA: TGTGCCAGCAGCTTACTCCCCGGGGGGAACACAGATACGCAGTATTTT; CDR3 protein: CASSLLPGGNTDTQYF
J gene: TRBJ1-2; clone size: -; D gene: -; V gene: TRBV5-5; CDR3 DNA: TGTGCCAGCAGCTTAGGAGGAAGCACCTATGGCTACACCTTC; CDR3 protein: CASSLGGSTYGYTF
J gene: TRBJ1-6; clone size: -; D gene: -; V gene: TRBV27; CDR3 DNA: TGTGCCAGCAGTCCAAGAGGGAATTCACCCCTCCACTTT; CDR3 protein: CASSPRGNSPLHF
J gene: TRBJ2-3; clone size: -; D gene: -; V gene: TRBV15; CDR3 DNA: TGTGCCACCAGCAGCCTAGCTGGTAGAGATACGCAGTATTTT; CDR3 protein: CATSSLAGRDTQYF
J gene: TRBJ2-3; clone size: -; D gene: TRBD2; V gene: TRBV7-2; CDR3 DNA: TGTGCCAGCAGCTTAGCGGGACTAGCGGGGGGATCAGATACGCAGTATTTT; CDR3 protein: CASSLAGLAGGSDTQYF
J gene: TRBJ1-5; clone size: -; D gene: -; V gene: TRBV24-1; CDR3 DNA: TGTGCCACCAGTGTTACAGGAGACAATCAGCCCCAGCATTTT; CDR3 protein: CATSVTGDNQPQHF
J gene: TRBJ2-7; clone size: few; D gene: TRBD2; V gene: TRBV4-1; CDR3 DNA: TGCGCCAGCAGCCCCGCCGCGCTAGCGGCCTACGAGCAGTACTTC; CDR3 protein: CASSPAALAAYEQYF
J gene: TRBJ2-6; clone size: -; D gene: -; V gene: TRBV3-1/TRBV3-2; CDR3 DNA: TGTGCCAGCAGCCCTGGGGACGGGGCCAACGTCCTGACTTTC; CDR3 protein: CASSPGDGANVLTF
J gene: TRBJ2-7; clone size: -; D gene: TRBD1; V gene: TRBV7-7; CDR3 DNA: TGTGCTAGCAGCGAGGGGACAGGGTTAGACGAGCAGTACTTC; CDR3 protein: CASSEGTGLDEQYF
J gene: TRBJ1-1; clone size: -; D gene: -; V gene: TRBV3-1/TRBV3-2; CDR3 DNA: TGTGCCAGCAGCCAAGCCGGTGGCACTGAAGCTTTCTTT; CDR3 protein: CASSQAGGTEAFF
J gene: TRBJ1-2; clone size: -; D gene: TRBD1; V gene: TRBV28; CDR3 DNA: TGTGCCAGCAGTTTTGGTGGTTCGTCTTTGGGACAGCCGTTTTATGGCTACACCTTC; CDR3 protein: CASSFGGSSLGQPFYGYTF
J gene: TRBJ2-7; clone size: -; D gene: -; V gene: TRBV7-2; CDR3 DNA: TGTGCCAGCGGAGAAGCGAACTCCTACGAGCAGTACTTC; CDR3 protein: CASGEANSYEQYF
J gene: TRBJ1-1; clone size: -; D gene: -; V gene: TRBV7-9; CDR3 DNA: TGTGCCAGCAGCTTAGGACAGTCTGCTGAAGCTTTCTTT; CDR3 protein: CASSLGQSAEAFF
J gene: TRBJ1-4; clone size: -; D gene: TRBD1; V gene: TRBV7-8; CDR3 DNA: TGTGCCAGCAGCTTAGGACAGGGGACACCTAATGAAAAACTGTTTTTT; CDR3 protein: CASSLGQGTPNEKLFF
J gene: TRBJ2-7; clone size: -; D gene: -; V gene: TRBV6-2/TRBV6-3; CDR3 DNA: TGTGCCAGCAGTTCGAGCGCGTACGAGCAGTACTTC; CDR3 protein: CASSSSAYEQYF